A selection of T cell receptor beta chains follows, all from one sample in a study of naive and memory T cell subsets. Via MiXCR, TCRdb re-called the UMI-ligation and nested PCR reads, giving one row per CDR3 protein. The sample lists about 85,000 distinct CDR3 sequences; about 12% were seen once. The sample taken for sequencing was central memory CD4+ T cells from blood. These receptors came from a human donor in good health. CDR3s include the opening cysteine and the closing phenylalanine or tryptophan. A D gene is named only where the DNA matches it firmly. Only part of the rows carry a size: once, few, many, or a class if the clone is expanded.

j_call v_call d_call clone_size cdr3_nt cdr3_aa
TRBJ2-1 TRBV19 TRBD2 few TGTGCCAGTAGTAGTCTAGCGGGAGACAGTGAGCAGTTCTTC CASSSLAGDSEQFF
TRBJ2-7 TRBV10-3 . few TGTGCCATCAGTGATTCTACAGGTTTCTCCTACGAGCAGTACTTC CAISDSTGFSYEQYF
TRBJ2-3 TRBV3-1 TRBD2 . TGTGCCAGCAGCCAAGAACTAGCGGGAAATTTAGATACGCAGTATTTT CASSQELAGNLDTQYF
TRBJ2-3 TRBV11-2 . many TGTGCCAGCAGCTTTCTTGTGTCTTCGGATACGCAGTATTTT CASSFLVSSDTQYF
TRBJ1-1 TRBV29-1 . . TGCAGCTTCTACAGGGCTGACGCTTTCTTT CSFYRADAFF
TRBJ2-2 TRBV7-8 TRBD2 many TGTGCCAGCAGCTTATATTGGCTAGCGGGAGGGCCGACCGGGGAGCTGTTTTTT CASSLYWLAGGPTGELFF
TRBJ2-7 TRBV18 TRBD1 few TGTGCCAGCTCACCTTCATTCGACATCAGGGGGAAAAGCTCCTACGAGCAGTACTTC CASSPSFDIRGKSSYEQYF
TRBJ2-7 TRBV3-1 TRBD2 . TGTGCCAGCAGCCCGACTAGCGGTCCGCACGAGCAGTACTTC CASSPTSGPHEQYF
TRBJ2-2 TRBV5-1 . few TGCGCCAGCAGTACCGTGGGGGGCGACACCGGGGAGCTGTTTTTT CASSTVGGDTGELFF
TRBJ2-5 TRBV19 . . TGTGCCAGTAGCCGCAACCAAGAGACCCAGTACTTC CASSRNQETQYF
TRBJ1-2 TRBV5-1 . . TGCGCCAGCAGCTTGGAGGGGTCAGCCGTAGGTTATGGCTACACCTTC CASSLEGSAVGYGYTF
TRBJ2-3 TRBV24-1 . many TGTGCCACCAGTGGTCGAACGGGCGCAGATACGCAGTATTTT CATSGRTGADTQYF
TRBJ2-1 TRBV20-1 TRBD2 few TGCAGTGCTCCAAGAGCGGGAGTGTCCAATGAGCAGTTCTTC CSAPRAGVSNEQFF
TRBJ2-4 TRBV10-1 TRBD1 many TGCGCCACCTCTCCGGGACAGCAAAACATTCAGTACTTC CATSPGQQNIQYF
TRBJ2-3 TRBV20-1 . few TGCAGTGCTAGGCCCCCGAACGATGGGCAGTATTTT CSARPPNDGQYF
TRBJ2-7 TRBV14 . . TGTGCCAGCAGCCAGGGGAACGGGATCTCCTACGAGCAGTACTTC CASSQGNGISYEQYF
TRBJ1-3 TRBV10-3 . . TGTGCCATCAGTGAGAGACTGGCCGGATCTGGAAACACCATATATTTT CAISERLAGSGNTIYF
TRBJ2-1 TRBV6-6 TRBD2 few TGTGCCAGCAGTTTCGGGGTAGCGGGGAATTACAATGAGCAGTTCTTC CASSFGVAGNYNEQFF
TRBJ2-4 TRBV20-1 . many TGCAGTGCTGGCCAACTAGAGCAAGCCAAAAACATTCAGTACTTC CSAGQLEQAKNIQYF
TRBJ2-5 TRBV3-1 . few TGTGCCAGCAGCCAAGAAGTCGGAGAGACCCAGTACTTC CASSQEVGETQYF
TRBJ2-3 TRBV7-2 TRBD2 many TGTGCCAGCAGCCGAGGGACTAGCGGGAGAGTTGGGGCAGATACGCAGTATTTT CASSRGTSGRVGADTQYF
TRBJ2-5 TRBV3-1 TRBD2 . TGTGCCAGCAGCCGCCGACTAGCGGGAGAGGTAGAGACCCAGTACTTC CASSRRLAGEVETQYF
TRBJ2-3 TRBV30 . few TGTGCCTGGAGTGCCGATGGTTATAGCACAGATACGCAGTATTTT CAWSADGYSTDTQYF
TRBJ2-7 TRBV4-2 TRBD1 few TGTGCCAGCAGCGCCGAGGGACAGGGAAACTACGAGCAGTACTTC CASSAEGQGNYEQYF
TRBJ2-1 TRBV7-8 TRBD2 many TGTGCCAGCATGGGGGGGAGTTCTCACTACAATGAGCAGTTCTTC CASMGGSSHYNEQFF
TRBJ2-5 TRBV10-3 TRBD2 few TGTGCCATCAGCCTGACCGGGACTAGCGCCCAAGAGACCCAGTACTTC CAISLTGTSAQETQYF
TRBJ2-1 TRBV2 . many TGTGCCAGCAGAGACCCCACCAAGAATAATGAGCAGTTCTTC CASRDPTKNNEQFF
TRBJ1-4 TRBV18 . many TGTGCCAGCTCGACACCTCGAGAAAAACTGTTTTTT CASSTPREKLFF
TRBJ2-3 TRBV20-1 TRBD2 many TGCAGTGCTGAAACTACTAGCGGATCCACAGATACGCAGTATTTT CSAETTSGSTDTQYF
TRBJ2-7 TRBV30 . . TGTGCCTGGAGTGGAGGAAGGGACGAGCAGTACTTC CAWSGGRDEQYF
TRBJ2-3 TRBV5-1 . few TGCGCCAGCAGCGTTTCCCGCACAGATACGCAGTATTTT CASSVSRTDTQYF
TRBJ1-5 TRBV12-3/TRBV12-4 . . TGTGCCAGCAGTTTAGATCTTCAGCCCCAGCATTTT CASSLDLQPQHF
TRBJ1-1 TRBV12-3/TRBV12-4 . few TGTGCCAGCAGTTGGGACACCGTAGGGACTGAAGCTTTCTTT CASSWDTVGTEAFF
TRBJ2-1 TRBV4-2 TRBD1 few TGTGCCAGCAGCCGATCCAGGACAGGGGGCTTTGAGCAGTTCTTC CASSRSRTGGFEQFF
TRBJ1-5 TRBV3-1 . . TGTGCCAGCAGCCAAAGGATCGATCAGCCCCAGCATTTT CASSQRIDQPQHF
TRBJ2-3 TRBV9 . . TGTGCCAGCAGCGTAGTGGATGCGGGAAGAGATACGCAGTATTTT CASSVVDAGRDTQYF
TRBJ1-1 TRBV29-1 TRBD1 few TGCAGCGCTACGGGACAGGGGTCTGAAGCTTTCTTT CSATGQGSEAFF
TRBJ2-7 TRBV28 . . TGTGCCAGCAGTTCCGGACAGCCTCGAGTCTACGAGCAGTACTTC CASSSGQPRVYEQYF
TRBJ2-1 TRBV7-2 . many TGTGCCAGCAGCGGACATTTAGTGTACAATGAGCAGTTCTTC CASSGHLVYNEQFF
TRBJ2-7 TRBV6-6 . many TGTGCCAGCAGTTACCAGGGAAGCTCCTACGAGCAGTACTTC CASSYQGSSYEQYF
TRBJ1-4 TRBV30 . few TGTGCCTGGAGCAAGGGGGTGGCTAATGAAAAACTGTTTTTT CAWSKGVANEKLFF
TRBJ2-1 TRBV28 . . TGTGCCAGCAGTCGTCCCCCTGGGTGGGATGAGCAGTTCTTC CASSRPPGWDEQFF
TRBJ2-1 TRBV20-1 . few TGCAGTGCTCCCCCGTCCGGGCTTAGTGAGCAGTTCTTC CSAPPSGLSEQFF
TRBJ1-1 TRBV29-1 . . TGCAGCGCCGAGGGGCAGGGGCCCGCTGAAGCTTTCTTT CSAEGQGPAEAFF
TRBJ2-6 TRBV30 . few TGTGCCTGGAGGTGGCAGGGCTACGGGGCCAACGTCCTGACTTTC CAWRWQGYGANVLTF
TRBJ2-3 TRBV3-1 TRBD1 few TGTGCCAGCAGCCAAGCCGGGACAGGACTTTTCGACACGCAGTATTTT CASSQAGTGLFDTQYF
TRBJ1-3 TRBV15 . . TGTGCCACCAGCAGAGAGCCCCAGGGCTCTGGAAACACCATATATTTT CATSREPQGSGNTIYF
TRBJ2-1 TRBV11-1 TRBD2 many TGTGCCAGTAGACTAGCGGGAGGACGGCGGTCGGATGAGCAGTTCTTC CASRLAGGRRSDEQFF
TRBJ1-2 TRBV29-1 TRBD1 few TGCAGCGTTGACGCCCAGGGGGCAGGCTATGGCTACACCTTC CSVDAQGAGYGYTF
TRBJ2-7 TRBV5-1 . few TGCGCCAGCAGCTTGAGCACAGGGACTTACTACGAGCAGTACTTC CASSLSTGTYYEQYF
TRBJ2-1 TRBV20-1 . . TGCAGTGCTAGTTCCAATGAGCAGTTCTTC CSASSNEQFF
TRBJ2-1 TRBV7-9 . many TGTGCCAGCAGCTCCGGAGAGCAGTTCTTC CASSSGEQFF
TRBJ1-6 TRBV11-2 . . TGTGCCAGCAGCCGCCATAATTCACCCCTCCACTTT CASSRHNSPLHF
TRBJ2-1 TRBV11-1 . few TGTGCCAGCAGCTTCCCTACAGGCGGCATTTACAATGAGCAGTTCTTC CASSFPTGGIYNEQFF
TRBJ1-2 TRBV7-9 . . TGTGCCAGCAGCGACGGGACGTTGGGAGGAGGCTACACCTTC CASSDGTLGGGYTF